This paragraph covers one T cell receptor (beta chain) sequence. The sample originates from a study of blood T cells in healthy people across ages. J was trimmed by 5 bases and V by 6 bases; bases with no gene match: 11. The CDR3 spans 16 residues. Germline CDR1 is SGHTA and CDR2 is FQGNSA. The second PCR ran roughly 6 to 11 cycles with a sample-barcoded 5' primer and J-beta primers. No fewer than 3 million CDR3-containing paired-end reads came from each sample. TCRdb re-called the 5' RACE reads through MiXCR, storing one row per CDR3 protein. The sample consists of 1.5 million to 1.9 million distinct CDR3 sequences, about 45% of them appearing once.

Sequenced material: blood. The origin of this receptor is a young woman in good health. The chain is built from TRBV7-2 and TRBJ2-1; the match to TRBD1 covers 9 bases. DNA of the CDR3: TGTGCCAGCAGTACCCAAGGGGGGACAGGGAACAATGAGCAGTTCTTC. Protein sequence: CASSTQGGTGNNEQFF.